The clone carrying this T cell receptor beta chain was detected once. Its cognate antigen is unknown. This record belongs to a study of cytomegalovirus exposure and HLA in healthy donors. The PCR made use of 60 Vbeta and 13 Jbeta primers. TCRdb's table, derived via immunoSEQ multiplex PCR, lists solely in-frame clones and lacks some. The table includes 90,000 to 120,000 clones, more than 75% detected once. This CDR3 is 15 amino acids long. Trimming left V 3 bases short and J 3 bases short, with 13 bases between. Germline lookup yields CDR1 MNHEY and CDR2 SMNVEV (reference sequence). Study outcomes and limitations: The records held CMV serostatus as the only immune exposure information. One later analysis reportedly identified an Asian-associated ancestry cluster that showed fewer N-insertions than the roughly 720-donor mean. Per published accounts, TCR beta sequences correctly predicted the HLA-A and HLA-B alleles of most subjects. In a later analysis, compared with equally common non-associated chains, HLA-associated beta chains were more expanded.

The receptor was isolated from a woman in her fifties or sixties in good health and CMV-seropositive. The specimen was PBMCs. The chain links TRBV27 to TRBJ2-3, with D possibly being TRBD2 (7 bases). The CDR3 nucleotides read TGTGCCAGCAGTTTTATAGGGAGGGGGACAGATACGCAGTATTTT. Its protein is CASSFIGRGTDTQYF.